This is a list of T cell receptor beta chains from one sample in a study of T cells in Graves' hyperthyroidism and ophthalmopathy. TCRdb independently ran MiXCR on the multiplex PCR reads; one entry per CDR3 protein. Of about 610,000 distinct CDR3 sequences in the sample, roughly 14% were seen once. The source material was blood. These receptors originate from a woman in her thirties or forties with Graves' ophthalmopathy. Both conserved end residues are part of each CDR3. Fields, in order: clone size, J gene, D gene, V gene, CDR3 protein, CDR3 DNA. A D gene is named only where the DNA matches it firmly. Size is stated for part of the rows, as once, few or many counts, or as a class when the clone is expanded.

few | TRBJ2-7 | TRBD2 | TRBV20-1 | CSATFSGSIDEQYF | TGCAGTGCTACTTTTAGCGGGAGTATCGACGAGCAGTACTTC
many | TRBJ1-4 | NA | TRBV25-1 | CASSGSQQGPNEKLFF | TGTGCCAGCAGTGGTTCTCAACAGGGCCCTAATGAAAAACTGTTTTTT
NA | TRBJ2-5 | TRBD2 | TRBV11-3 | CASSPGVAGLQETQYF | TGTGCCAGCAGCCCCGGGGTAGCGGGACTTCAAGAGACCCAGTACTTC
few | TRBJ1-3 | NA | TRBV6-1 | CASSRNRLSGNTIYF | TGTGCCAGCAGTCGAAACAGGCTCTCTGGAAACACCATATATTTT
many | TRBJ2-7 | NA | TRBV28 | CASSFSRGKIYEQYF | TGTGCCAGCAGTTTCAGTAGAGGGAAAATCTACGAGCAGTACTTC
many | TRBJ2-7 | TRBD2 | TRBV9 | CASSVGVSGRGYEQYF | TGTGCCAGCAGCGTAGGGGTTAGCGGGAGAGGCTACGAGCAGTACTTC
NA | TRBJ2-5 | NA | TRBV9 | CASSGGTALSEETQYF | TGTGCCAGCAGCGGGGGGACGGCCCTTTCAGAAGAGACCCAGTACTTC
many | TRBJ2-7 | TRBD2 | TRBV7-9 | CASSPRLAGEPEQYF | TGTGCCAGCAGCCCCCGACTAGCGGGAGAGCCCGAGCAGTACTTC
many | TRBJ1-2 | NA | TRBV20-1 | CSADPGHYIVGYTF | TGCAGTGCTGATCCGGGACACTATATCGTAGGCTACACCTTC
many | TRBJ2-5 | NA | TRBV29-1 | CSLMPGQKETQYF | TGCAGCTTGATGCCCGGACAGAAAGAGACCCAGTACTTC
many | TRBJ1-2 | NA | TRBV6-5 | CASSYAGEVVIGYTF | TGTGCCAGCAGTTACGCAGGGGAAGTGGTGATTGGCTACACCTTC
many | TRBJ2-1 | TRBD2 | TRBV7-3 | CASSLISSGTHNEQFF | TGTGCCAGCAGCCTGATTTCTAGCGGCACCCACAATGAGCAGTTCTTC
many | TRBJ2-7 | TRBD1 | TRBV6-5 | CASSYERGRDVSYEQYF | TGTGCCAGCAGTTACGAGAGGGGGCGCGATGTGTCCTACGAGCAGTACTTC
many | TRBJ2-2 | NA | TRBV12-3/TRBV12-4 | CASSSGTLATGELFF | TGTGCCAGCAGTTCCGGGACTCTAGCTACCGGGGAGCTGTTTTTT
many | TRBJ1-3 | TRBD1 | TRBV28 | CASSSDRSSGNTIYF | TGTGCCAGCAGTTCGGACAGGAGCTCTGGAAACACCATATATTTT
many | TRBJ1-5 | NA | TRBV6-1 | CASSVITGQDSYSNQPQHF | TGTGCCAGCAGTGTGATCACGGGACAAGACTCATATAGCAATCAGCCCCAGCATTTT
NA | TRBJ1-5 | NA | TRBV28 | CASSYLPGGGGQPQHF | TGTGCCAGCAGCTACCTCCCCGGAGGGGGGGGACAGCCCCAGCATTTT
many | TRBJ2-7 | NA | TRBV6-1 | CASSENGAVYEQYF | TGTGCCAGCAGTGAAAATGGGGCCGTCTACGAGCAGTACTTC
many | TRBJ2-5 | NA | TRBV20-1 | CSARSTGLLETQYF | TGCAGTGCTAGATCCACCGGGCTGTTAGAGACCCAGTACTTC
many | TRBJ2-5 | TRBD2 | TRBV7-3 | CASSFLAGAQETQYF | TGTGCCAGCAGCTTTTTAGCGGGAGCACAGGAGACCCAGTACTTC
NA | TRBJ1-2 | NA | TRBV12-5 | CASGFQGYGYTF | TGTGCTAGTGGTTTCCAGGGCTATGGCTACACCTTC
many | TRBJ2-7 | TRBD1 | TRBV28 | CASSPPPGQHWGYEQYF | TGTGCCAGCAGCCCTCCTCCGGGACAGCATTGGGGCTACGAGCAGTACTTC
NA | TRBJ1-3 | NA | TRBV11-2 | CASSTHSDWSGNTIYF | TGTGCCAGCAGCACGCATAGTGACTGGTCTGGAAACACCATATATTTT
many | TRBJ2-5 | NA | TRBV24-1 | CATSDARRETQYF | TGTGCCACCAGTGATGCGAGAAGGGAGACCCAGTACTTC
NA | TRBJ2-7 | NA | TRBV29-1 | CSGGTYEQYF | TGCAGCGGGGGGACCTACGAGCAGTACTTC
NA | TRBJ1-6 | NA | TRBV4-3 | CASSQATARTHNSPLHF | TGCGCCAGCAGCCAAGCCACCGCCCGGACACATAATTCACCCCTCCACTTT
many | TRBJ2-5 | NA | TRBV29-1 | CSVGEGSGTETQYF | TGCAGCGTGGGAGAGGGTTCAGGGACGGAGACCCAGTACTTC
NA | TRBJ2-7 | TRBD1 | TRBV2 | CASSTGTGLNEQYF | TGTGCCAGCAGTACCGGGACAGGGCTCAACGAGCAGTACTTC
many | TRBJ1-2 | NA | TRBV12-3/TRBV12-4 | CASSLILKDGYTF | TGTGCCAGCAGTTTAATTTTGAAGGATGGCTACACCTTC
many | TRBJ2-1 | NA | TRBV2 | CASSPEAFEQFF | TGTGCCAGCAGCCCCGAAGCATTTGAGCAGTTCTTC
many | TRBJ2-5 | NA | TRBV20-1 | CSGSSVEETQYF | TGCAGTGGATCTAGCGTTGAAGAGACCCAGTACTTC
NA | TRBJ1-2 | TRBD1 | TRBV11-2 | CASSPGTGGTGYGYTF | TGTGCCAGCAGCCCTGGGACAGGGGGCACGGGCTATGGCTACACCTTC
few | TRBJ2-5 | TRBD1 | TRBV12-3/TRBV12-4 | CASSFYRVGTGRRETQYF | TGTGCCAGCAGTTTTTATCGAGTGGGGACAGGGAGGCGAGAGACCCAGTACTTC
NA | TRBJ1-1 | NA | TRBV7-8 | CASSVRVNTEAFF | TGTGCCAGCAGCGTACGGGTGAACACTGAAGCTTTCTTT
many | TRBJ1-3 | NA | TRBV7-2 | CASRETGGNTIYF | TGTGCCAGCCGGGAGACAGGCGGAAACACCATATATTTT
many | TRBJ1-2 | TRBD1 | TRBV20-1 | CSASDRGGYGYTF | TGCAGTGCTTCGGACAGGGGGGGATATGGCTACACCTTC
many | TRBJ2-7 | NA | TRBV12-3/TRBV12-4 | CASSQLGGYEGGGYEQYF | TGTGCCAGCAGCCAACTTGGGGGTTACGAAGGAGGGGGCTACGAGCAGTACTTC
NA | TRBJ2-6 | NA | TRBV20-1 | CSASVPDGANVLTF | TGCAGTGCTAGTGTTCCGGACGGGGCCAACGTCCTGACTTTC
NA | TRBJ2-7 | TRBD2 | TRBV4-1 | CASSQSGLAGVQYF | TGCGCCAGCAGCCAATCAGGACTAGCGGGAGTGCAGTACTTC
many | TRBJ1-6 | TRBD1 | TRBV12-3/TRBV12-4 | CASRFTGQGFYNSPLHF | TGTGCCAGCAGATTTACGGGACAGGGTTTTTATAATTCACCCCTCCACTTT
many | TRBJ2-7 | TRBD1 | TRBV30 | CAWSAGTGAYEQYF | TGTGCCTGGAGCGCCGGGACAGGGGCCTACGAGCAGTACTTC
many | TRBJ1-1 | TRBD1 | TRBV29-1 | CSVQGFRYTEAFF | TGCAGCGTACAGGGGTTTCGTTACACTGAAGCTTTCTTT
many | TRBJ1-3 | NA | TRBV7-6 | CASSLDGAGNTIYF | TGTGCCAGCAGCTTAGACGGCGCTGGAAACACCATATATTTT
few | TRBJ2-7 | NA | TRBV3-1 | CASTRSPGASSYEQYF | TGTGCCAGCACCCGAAGTCCGGGGGCTAGCTCCTACGAGCAGTACTTC
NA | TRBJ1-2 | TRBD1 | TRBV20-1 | CSAQTGTGGAYGYTF | TGCAGTGCTCAGACCGGGACAGGGGGCGCCTATGGCTACACCTTC
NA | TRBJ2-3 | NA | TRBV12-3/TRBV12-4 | CASSSGVGPTDTQYF | TGTGCCAGCAGTTCCGGGGTAGGCCCGACAGATACGCAGTATTTT
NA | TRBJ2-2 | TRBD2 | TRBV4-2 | CASSPRGSGRQNTGELFF | TGTGCCAGCAGCCCCCGGGGTAGCGGGAGGCAGAACACCGGGGAGCTGTTTTTT
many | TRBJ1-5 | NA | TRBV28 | CASSFILGNQPQHF | TGTGCCAGCAGTTTCATTTTAGGGAATCAGCCCCAGCATTTT